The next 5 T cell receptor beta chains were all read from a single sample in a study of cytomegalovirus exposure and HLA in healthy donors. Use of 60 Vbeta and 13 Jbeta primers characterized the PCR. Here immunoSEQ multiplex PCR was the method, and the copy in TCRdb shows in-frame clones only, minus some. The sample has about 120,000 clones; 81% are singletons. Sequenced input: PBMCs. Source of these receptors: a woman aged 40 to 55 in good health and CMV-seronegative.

CDR3 sequence: CASSQSLAGEVDEQYF. The CDR3 nucleotides read TGTGCCAGCAGCCAAAGTCTAGCGGGAGAGGTCGACGAGCAGTACTTC. The chain couples TRBV16 to TRBJ2-7; TRBD2 aligns across 10 bases. Trimming took 2 bases from V and 5 from J; bases not matched to a gene: 9. The germline V gene encodes CDR1 KGHSY and CDR2 FQNENV. The CDR3 covers 16 residues.

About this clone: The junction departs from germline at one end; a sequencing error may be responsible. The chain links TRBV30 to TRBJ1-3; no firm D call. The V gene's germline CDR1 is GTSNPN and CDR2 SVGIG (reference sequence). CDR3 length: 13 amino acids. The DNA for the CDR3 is TGTACCTGGAGTGCCCAGTTTGGAAACACCATATATTTT. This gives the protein CTWSAQFGNTIYF.

CDR3 sequence reads: CASSALPRGVMEQYF. The CDR3 DNA reads as TGTGCCAGCAGTGCGCTCCCCCGGGGAGTGATGGAGCAGTACTTC. The genes are TRBV6-1 and TRBJ2-7; a possible D gene is TRBD2 (5 bases). V lost 4 bases to trimming and J lost 7 bases, with 20 bases between them. The CDR3 spans 15 residues. CDR1 MNHNS and CDR2 SASEGT come from the germline V gene.

The chain's CDR3 is CAWASGKYSYNEQFF. In DNA form, the CDR3 reads TGTGCCTGGGCTAGCGGGAAGTACTCCTACAATGAGCAGTTCTTC. This chain joins TRBV30 and TRBJ2-1; TRBD2 matches at 9 bases. Germline CDR1 reads GTSNPN; CDR2 reads SVGIG (reference sequence). CDR3 size: 15 residues. Losses at the gene ends were 5 bases for V and 0 bases for J; bases not matched to a gene: 5.

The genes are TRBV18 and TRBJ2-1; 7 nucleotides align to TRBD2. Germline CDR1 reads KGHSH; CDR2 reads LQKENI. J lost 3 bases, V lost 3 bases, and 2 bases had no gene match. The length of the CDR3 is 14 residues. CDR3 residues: CASSPSGGYNEQFF. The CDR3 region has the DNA TGTGCCAGCTCACCGTCGGGGGGCTACAATGAGCAGTTCTTC. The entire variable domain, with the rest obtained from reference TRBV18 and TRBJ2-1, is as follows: NAGVMQNPRHLVRRRGQEARLRCSPMKGHSHVYWYRQLPEEGLKFMVYLQKENIIDESGMPKERFSAEFPKEGPSILRIQQVVRGDSAAYFCASSPSGGYNEQFFGPGTRLTVL.